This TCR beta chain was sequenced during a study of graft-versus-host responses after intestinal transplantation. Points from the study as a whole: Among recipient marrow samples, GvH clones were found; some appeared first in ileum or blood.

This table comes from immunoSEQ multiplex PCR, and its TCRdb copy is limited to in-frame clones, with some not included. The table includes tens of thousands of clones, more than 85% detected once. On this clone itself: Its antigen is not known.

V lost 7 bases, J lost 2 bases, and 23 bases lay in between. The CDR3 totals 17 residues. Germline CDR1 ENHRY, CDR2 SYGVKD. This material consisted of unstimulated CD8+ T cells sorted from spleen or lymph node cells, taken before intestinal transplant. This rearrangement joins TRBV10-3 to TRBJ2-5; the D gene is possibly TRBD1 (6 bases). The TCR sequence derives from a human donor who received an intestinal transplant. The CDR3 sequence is CAINGWVIGTRQETQYF. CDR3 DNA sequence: TGTGCCATCAATGGGTGGGTCATTGGGACAAGGCAAGAGACCCAGTACTTC.